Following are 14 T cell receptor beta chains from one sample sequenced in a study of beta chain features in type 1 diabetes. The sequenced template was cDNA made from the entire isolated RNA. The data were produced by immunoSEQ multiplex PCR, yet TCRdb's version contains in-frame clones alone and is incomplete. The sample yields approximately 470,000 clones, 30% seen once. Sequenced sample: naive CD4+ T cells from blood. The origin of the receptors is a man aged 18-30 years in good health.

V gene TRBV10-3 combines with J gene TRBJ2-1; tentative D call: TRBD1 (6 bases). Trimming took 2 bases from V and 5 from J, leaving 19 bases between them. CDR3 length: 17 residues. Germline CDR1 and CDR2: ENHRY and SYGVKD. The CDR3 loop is CAISEGQTGDSNNEQFF. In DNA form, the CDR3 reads TGTGCCATCAGTGAGGGCCAGACAGGCGATTCTAACAATGAGCAGTTCTTC.

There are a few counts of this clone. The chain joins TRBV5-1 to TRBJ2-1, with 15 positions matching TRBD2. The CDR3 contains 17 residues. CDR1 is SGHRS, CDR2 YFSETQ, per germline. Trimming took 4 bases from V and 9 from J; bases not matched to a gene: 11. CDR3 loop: CASSHGLAGGPFGEQFF. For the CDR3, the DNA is TGCGCCAGCAGCCACGGACTAGCGGGAGGGCCATTCGGTGAGCAGTTCTTC.

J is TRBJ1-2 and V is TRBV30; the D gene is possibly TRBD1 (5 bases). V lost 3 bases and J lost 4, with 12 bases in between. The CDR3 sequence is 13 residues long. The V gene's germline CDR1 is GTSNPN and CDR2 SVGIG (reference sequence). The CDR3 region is CAWRWGGTYGYTF. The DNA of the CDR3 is TGTGCCTGGAGATGGGGGGGAACCTATGGCTACACCTTC.

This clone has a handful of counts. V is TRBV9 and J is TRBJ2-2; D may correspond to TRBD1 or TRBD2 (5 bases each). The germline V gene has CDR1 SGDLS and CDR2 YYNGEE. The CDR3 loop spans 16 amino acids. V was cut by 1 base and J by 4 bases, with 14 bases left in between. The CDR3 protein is CASSVLPGQSTGELFF. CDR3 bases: TGTGCCAGCAGCGTACTGCCGGGGCAGTCCACCGGGGAGCTGTTTTTT.

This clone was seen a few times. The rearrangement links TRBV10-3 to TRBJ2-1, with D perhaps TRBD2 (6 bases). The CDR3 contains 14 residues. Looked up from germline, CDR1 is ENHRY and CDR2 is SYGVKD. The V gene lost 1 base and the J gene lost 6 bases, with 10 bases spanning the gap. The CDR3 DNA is TGTGCCATCAGTGAGTTTCGGGAGCCCAATGAGCAGTTCTTC. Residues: CAISEFREPNEQFF.

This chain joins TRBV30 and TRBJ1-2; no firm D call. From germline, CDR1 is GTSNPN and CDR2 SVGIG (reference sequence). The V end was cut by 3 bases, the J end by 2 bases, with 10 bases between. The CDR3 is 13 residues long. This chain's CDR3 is CAWSPPGNYGYTF. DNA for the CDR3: TGTGCCTGGAGCCCCCCCGGGAACTATGGCTACACCTTC.

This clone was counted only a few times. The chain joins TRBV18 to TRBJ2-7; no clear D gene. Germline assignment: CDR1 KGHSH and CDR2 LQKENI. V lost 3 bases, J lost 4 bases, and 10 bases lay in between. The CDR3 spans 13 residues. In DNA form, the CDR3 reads TGTGCCAGCTCACCGGGTGGGAATTACGAGCAGTACTTC. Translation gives CASSPGGNYEQYF.

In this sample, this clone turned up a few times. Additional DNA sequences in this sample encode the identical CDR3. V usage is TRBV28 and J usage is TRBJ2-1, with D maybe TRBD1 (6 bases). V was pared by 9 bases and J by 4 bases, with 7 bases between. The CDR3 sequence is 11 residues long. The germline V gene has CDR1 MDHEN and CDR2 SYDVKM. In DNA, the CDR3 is TGTGCCAGTCAGGGGTACAATGAGCAGTTCTTC. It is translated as CASQGYNEQFF.

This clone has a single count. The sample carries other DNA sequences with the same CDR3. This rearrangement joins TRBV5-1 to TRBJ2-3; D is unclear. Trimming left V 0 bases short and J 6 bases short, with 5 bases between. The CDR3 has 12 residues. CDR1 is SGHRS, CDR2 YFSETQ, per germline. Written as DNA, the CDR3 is TGCGCCAGCAGCTTGGGAAGTGATACGCAGTATTTT. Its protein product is CASSLGSDTQYF.

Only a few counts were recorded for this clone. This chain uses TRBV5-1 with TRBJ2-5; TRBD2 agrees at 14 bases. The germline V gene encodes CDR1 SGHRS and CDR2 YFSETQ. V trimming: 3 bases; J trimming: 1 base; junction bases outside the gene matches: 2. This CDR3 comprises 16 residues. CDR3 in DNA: TGCGCCAGCAGCTCCGGGACTAGCGGGAGCCAAGAGACCCAGTACTTC. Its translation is CASSSGTSGSQETQYF.

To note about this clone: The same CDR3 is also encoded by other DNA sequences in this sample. The CDR3 coding sequence is TGTGCCAGCAGCGTTGGAGGGACAGATACGCAGTATTTT. Its translation is CASSVGGTDTQYF. The chain employs TRBV9 and TRBJ2-3; TRBD2 might be the D (6 bases). CDR1 is SGDLS and CDR2 is YYNGEE in the germline V gene. The germline V and J ends were trimmed by 2 bases and 3 bases, with 7 bases remaining between them. The CDR3 is 13 amino acids.

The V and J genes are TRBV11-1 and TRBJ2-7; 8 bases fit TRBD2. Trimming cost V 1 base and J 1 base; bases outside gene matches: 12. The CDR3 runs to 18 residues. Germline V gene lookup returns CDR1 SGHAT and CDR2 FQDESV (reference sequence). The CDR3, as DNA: TGTGCCAGCAGCTTAGGAAATCGATTGGCTAGCGGGTCCTACGAGCAGTACTTC. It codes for CASSLGNRLASGSYEQYF.

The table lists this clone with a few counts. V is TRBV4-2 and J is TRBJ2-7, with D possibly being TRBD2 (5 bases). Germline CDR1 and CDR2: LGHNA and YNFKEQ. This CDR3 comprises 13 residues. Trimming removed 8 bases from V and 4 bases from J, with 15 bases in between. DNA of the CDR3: TGTGCCAGCGGATCCAGCGGAACGTACGAGCAGTACTTC. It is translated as CASGSSGTYEQYF.

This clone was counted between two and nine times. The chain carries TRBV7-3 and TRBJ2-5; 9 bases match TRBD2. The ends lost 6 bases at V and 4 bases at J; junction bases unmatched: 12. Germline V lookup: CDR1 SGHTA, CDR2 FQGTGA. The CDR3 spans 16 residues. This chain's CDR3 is CASSPGGSGSTETQYF. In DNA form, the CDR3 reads TGTGCCAGCAGTCCCGGTGGTAGCGGGAGTACAGAGACCCAGTACTTC.